One TCR beta chain is described in this entry. A single record per CDR3 protein comes from TCRdb applying MiXCR to the RT-PCR reads. The sample consists of 550,000 to 800,000 distinct CDR3 sequences, 15% to 18% of them appearing once. The data derive from a study of response to subunit inactivated influenza vaccine. This CDR3 has 14 amino acids. Germline CDR1 is PRHDT and CDR2 is FYEKMQ (reference sequence). V shed 6 bases and J 8 bases; nucleotides not matched to a gene: 9. The rearrangement links TRBV13 to TRBJ1-5; 8 bases fit TRBD1. The receptor's source is a man aged 50-60 years who received an inactivated influenza vaccine. The sequences come from PBMCs from blood, collected about 13 days after vaccination. The CDR3 sequence: CASSRTGGGEPQHF. CDR3 in DNA: TGTGCCAGCAGTCGTACAGGGGGAGGAGAGCCCCAGCATTTT.